The rows below give T cell receptor beta chains drawn from one sample of a study of Graves' ophthalmopathy and Graves' hyperthyroidism. Via MiXCR, TCRdb re-called the multiplex PCR reads, giving one row per CDR3 protein. The sample lists about 200,000 distinct CDR3 sequences, just under 30% occurring once. Sequenced: peripheral blood. These receptors were taken from a man aged 45-60 years with Graves' ophthalmopathy. CDR3s include the opening cysteine and the closing phenylalanine or tryptophan. Fields, in order: J gene, D gene, clone size, V gene, CDR3 DNA, CDR3 protein. D genes are given only for firm matches. The size of a clone is reported for some rows only, either as once, few or many, or as a class for expanded clones.

>TRBJ1-5|NA|NA|TRBV28
TGTGCCAGCAGTTTTAGCGCGGTGAATCAGCCCCAGCATTTT
CASSFSAVNQPQHF
>TRBJ2-7|TRBD2|NA|TRBV20-1
TGCAGTGCTAGAGATGGGAGGGCTAGCGGTCGCCTGAACCCCTACGAGCAGTACTTC
CSARDGRASGRLNPYEQYF
>TRBJ1-2|NA|few|TRBV7-2
TGTGCCAGCAGCTTTGAGAGTGGCTACACCTTC
CASSFESGYTF
>TRBJ2-7|NA|NA|TRBV20-1
TGCAGTGCTAGAGCAGATCGGGAGCAGTACTTC
CSARADREQYF
>TRBJ2-5|TRBD2|many|TRBV6-5
TGTGCCAGCAGTTACGGCCTAGCGGCCAAGACCCAGTACTTC
CASSYGLAAKTQYF
>TRBJ2-7|NA|many|TRBV7-9
TGTGCCAGCAGCACCCCGGGGGAGCAGTACTTC
CASSTPGEQYF
>TRBJ2-5|NA|many|TRBV28
TGTGCCAGCAGTCCCACAACCGGGGGCGCGGAGACCCAGTACTTC
CASSPTTGGAETQYF
>TRBJ2-2|TRBD2|many|TRBV19
TGTGCCAGTATGGGGCGCGGGGGAGAGCTGTTTTTT
CASMGRGGELFF
>TRBJ2-7|NA|many|TRBV20-1
TGCAGTGCTAGAGATCTAGGCGGGACTCACCTGGAGCAGTACTTC
CSARDLGGTHLEQYF
>TRBJ2-5|TRBD2|NA|TRBV20-1
TGCAGTGCTAGAGATGCTACTAGCGGGATGGGGCAAGAGACCCAGTACTTC
CSARDATSGMGQETQYF
>TRBJ2-5|TRBD2|NA|TRBV6-1
TGTGCCAGCAGTGAAGCGGGACTAGCGGGAGAGACCCAGTACTTC
CASSEAGLAGETQYF
>TRBJ2-7|TRBD1|NA|TRBV6-5
TGTGCCAGCAGTTACTCGAACAGGGGGAGCTCCTACGAGCAGTACTTC
CASSYSNRGSSYEQYF
>TRBJ1-5|NA|many|TRBV6-2/TRBV6-3
TGTGCCAGCAGTTATGTGGTTGCACAGGGCAACAATCAGCCCCAGCATTTT
CASSYVVAQGNNQPQHF